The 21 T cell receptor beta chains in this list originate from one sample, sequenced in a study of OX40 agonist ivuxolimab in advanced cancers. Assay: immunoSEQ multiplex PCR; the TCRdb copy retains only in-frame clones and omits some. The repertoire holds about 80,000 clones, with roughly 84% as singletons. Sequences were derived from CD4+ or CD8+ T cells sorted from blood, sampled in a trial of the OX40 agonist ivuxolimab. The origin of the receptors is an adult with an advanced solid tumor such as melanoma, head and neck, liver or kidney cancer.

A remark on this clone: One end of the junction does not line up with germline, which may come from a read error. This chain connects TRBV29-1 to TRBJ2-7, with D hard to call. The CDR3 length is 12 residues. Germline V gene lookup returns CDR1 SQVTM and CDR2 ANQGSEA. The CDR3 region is CSVVLTSDEQYF. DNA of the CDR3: TGCAGCGTTGTTCTAACCTCCGACGAGCAGTACTTC.

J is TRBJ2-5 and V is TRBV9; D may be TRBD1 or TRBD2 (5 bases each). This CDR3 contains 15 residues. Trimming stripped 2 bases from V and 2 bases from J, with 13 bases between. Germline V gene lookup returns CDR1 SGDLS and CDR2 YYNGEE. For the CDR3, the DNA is TGTGCCAGCAGCGTTATGAGGGGAATACAAGAGACCCAGTACTTC. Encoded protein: CASSVMRGIQETQYF.

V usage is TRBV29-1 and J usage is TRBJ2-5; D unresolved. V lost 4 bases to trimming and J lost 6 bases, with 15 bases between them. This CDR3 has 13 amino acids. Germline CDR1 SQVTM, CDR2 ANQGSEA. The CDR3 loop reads CSVVPSGLKTQYF. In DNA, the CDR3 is TGCAGCGTTGTCCCCAGTGGGCTGAAGACCCAGTACTTC. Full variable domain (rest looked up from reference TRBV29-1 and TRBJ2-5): SAVISQKPSRDICQRGTSLTIQCQVDSQVTMMFWYRQQPGQSLTLIATANQGSEATYESGFVIDKFPISRPNLTFSTLTVSNMSPEDSSIYLCSVVPSGLKTQYFGPGTRLLVL.

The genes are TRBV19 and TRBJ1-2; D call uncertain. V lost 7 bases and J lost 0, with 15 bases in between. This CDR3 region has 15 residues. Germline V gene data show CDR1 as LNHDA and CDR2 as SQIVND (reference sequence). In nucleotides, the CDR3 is TGTGCCAGTAACTCCGCCGGGTGGGCTAACTATGGCTACACCTTC. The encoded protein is CASNSAGWANYGYTF.

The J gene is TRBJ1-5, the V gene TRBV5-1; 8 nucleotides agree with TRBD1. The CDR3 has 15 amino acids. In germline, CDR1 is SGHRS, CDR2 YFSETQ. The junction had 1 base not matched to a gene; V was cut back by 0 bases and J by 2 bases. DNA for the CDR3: TGCGCCAGCAGCTTGGCGACAGGGGGCAATCAGCCCCAGCATTTT. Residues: CASSLATGGNQPQHF.

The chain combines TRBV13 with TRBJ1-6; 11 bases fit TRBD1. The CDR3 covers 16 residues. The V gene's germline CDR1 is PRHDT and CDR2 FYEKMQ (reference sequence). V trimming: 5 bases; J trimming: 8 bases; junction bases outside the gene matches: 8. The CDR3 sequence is CASSLPGTGGDSPLHF. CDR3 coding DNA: TGTGCCAGCAGCCTTCCCGGGACAGGGGGGGATTCACCCCTCCACTTT.

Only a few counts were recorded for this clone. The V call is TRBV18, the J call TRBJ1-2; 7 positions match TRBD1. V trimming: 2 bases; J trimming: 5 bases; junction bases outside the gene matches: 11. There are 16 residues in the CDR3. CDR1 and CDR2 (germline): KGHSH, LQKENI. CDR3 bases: TGTGCCAGCTCACCAATCTTGGTCAGGGGGAGATATGGCTACACCTTC. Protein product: CASSPILVRGRYGYTF.

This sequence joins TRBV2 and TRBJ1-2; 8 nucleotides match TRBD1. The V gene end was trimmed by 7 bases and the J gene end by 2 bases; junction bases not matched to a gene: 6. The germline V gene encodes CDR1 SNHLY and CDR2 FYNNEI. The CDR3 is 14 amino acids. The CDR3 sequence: CASTAGQGNYGYTF. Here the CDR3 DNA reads TGTGCCAGCACCGCCGGACAGGGAAACTATGGCTACACCTTC.

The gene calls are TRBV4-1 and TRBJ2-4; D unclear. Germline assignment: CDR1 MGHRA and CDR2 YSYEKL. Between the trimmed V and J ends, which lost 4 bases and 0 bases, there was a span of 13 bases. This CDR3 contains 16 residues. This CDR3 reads CASSLLPVLAKNIQYF. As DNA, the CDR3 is TGCGCCAGCAGCCTCCTGCCTGTACTAGCCAAAAACATTCAGTACTTC.

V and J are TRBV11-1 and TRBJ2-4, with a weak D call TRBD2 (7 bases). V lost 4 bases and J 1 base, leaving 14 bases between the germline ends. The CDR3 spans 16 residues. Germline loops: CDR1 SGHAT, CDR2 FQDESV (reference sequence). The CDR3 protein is CASSSRGLSAKNIQYF. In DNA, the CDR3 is TGTGCCAGCAGCTCGCGGGGGCTATCGGCCAAAAACATTCAGTACTTC.

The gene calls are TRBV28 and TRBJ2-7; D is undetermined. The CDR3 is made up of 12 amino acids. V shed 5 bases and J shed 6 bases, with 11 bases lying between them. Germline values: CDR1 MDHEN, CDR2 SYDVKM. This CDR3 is CASSLARSEQYF. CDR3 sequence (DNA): TGTGCCAGCAGTCTCGCTAGATCCGAGCAGTACTTC.

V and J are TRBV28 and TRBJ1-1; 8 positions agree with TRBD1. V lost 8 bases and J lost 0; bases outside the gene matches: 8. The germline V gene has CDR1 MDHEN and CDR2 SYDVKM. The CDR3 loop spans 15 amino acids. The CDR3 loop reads CASLQGERMNTEAFF. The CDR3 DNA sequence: TGTGCCAGCCTACAGGGGGAGCGTATGAACACTGAAGCTTTCTTT.

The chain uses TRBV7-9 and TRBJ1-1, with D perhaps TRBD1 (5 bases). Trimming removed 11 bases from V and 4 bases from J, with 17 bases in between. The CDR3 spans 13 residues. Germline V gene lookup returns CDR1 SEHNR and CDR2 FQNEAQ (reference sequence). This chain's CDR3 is CAGRPAGATEAFF. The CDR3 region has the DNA TGTGCCGGAAGGCCCGCTGGGGCCACTGAAGCTTTCTTT.

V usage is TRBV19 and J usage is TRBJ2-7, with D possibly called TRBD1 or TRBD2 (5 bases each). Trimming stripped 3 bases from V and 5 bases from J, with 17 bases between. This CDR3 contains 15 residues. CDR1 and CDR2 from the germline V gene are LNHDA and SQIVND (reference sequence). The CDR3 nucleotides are TGTGCCAGTAGTATCGCGGGCAGGGTGGCTGACGAGCAGTACTTC. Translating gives CASSIAGRVADEQYF.

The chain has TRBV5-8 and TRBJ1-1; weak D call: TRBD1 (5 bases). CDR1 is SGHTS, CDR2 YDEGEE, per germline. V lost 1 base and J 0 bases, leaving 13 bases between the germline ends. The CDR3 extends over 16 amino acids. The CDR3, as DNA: TGTGCCAGCAGCTTGAACACCGGGACCTTGAACACTGAAGCTTTCTTT. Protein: CASSLNTGTLNTEAFF.

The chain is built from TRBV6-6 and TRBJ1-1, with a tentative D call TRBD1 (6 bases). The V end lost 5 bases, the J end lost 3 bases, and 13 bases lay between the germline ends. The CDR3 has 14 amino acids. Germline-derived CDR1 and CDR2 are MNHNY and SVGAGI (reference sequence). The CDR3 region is CASSLSTGDTEAFF. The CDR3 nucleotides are TGTGCCAGCAGTCTCTCGACAGGTGACACTGAAGCTTTCTTT.

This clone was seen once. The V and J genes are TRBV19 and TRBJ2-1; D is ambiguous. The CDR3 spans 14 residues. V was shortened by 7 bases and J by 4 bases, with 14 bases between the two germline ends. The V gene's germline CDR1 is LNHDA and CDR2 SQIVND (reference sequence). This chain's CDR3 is CASNHNGYYNEQFF. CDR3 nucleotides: TGTGCCAGTAACCATAACGGATATTACAATGAGCAGTTCTTC.

This CDR3 reads CASSRTWGDHSYNEQFF. DNA of the CDR3: TGCGCCAGCAGCCGCACTTGGGGGGATCACTCCTACAATGAGCAGTTCTTC. This chain links TRBV4-1 with TRBJ2-1, with D possibly being TRBD2 (6 bases). The CDR3 is 17 residues long. Between the trimmed V and J ends, which lost 4 bases and 0 bases, there was a span of 16 bases. Per germline, CDR1 MGHRA and CDR2 YSYEKL.

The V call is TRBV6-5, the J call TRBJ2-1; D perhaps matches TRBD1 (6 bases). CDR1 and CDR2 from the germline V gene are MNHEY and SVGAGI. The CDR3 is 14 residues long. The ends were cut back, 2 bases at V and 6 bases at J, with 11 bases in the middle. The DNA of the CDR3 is TGTGCCAGCAGTTACGGGTCACAGGGCAATGAGCAGTTCTTC. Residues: CASSYGSQGNEQFF.

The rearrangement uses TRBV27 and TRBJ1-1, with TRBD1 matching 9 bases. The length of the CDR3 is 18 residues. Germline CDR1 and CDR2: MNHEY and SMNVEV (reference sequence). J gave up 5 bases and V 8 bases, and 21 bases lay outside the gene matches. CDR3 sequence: CASSPLPGQGSRATEAFF. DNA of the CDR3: TGTGCCAGCTCACCTCTCCCGGGACAGGGCAGTCGAGCGACTGAAGCTTTCTTT.

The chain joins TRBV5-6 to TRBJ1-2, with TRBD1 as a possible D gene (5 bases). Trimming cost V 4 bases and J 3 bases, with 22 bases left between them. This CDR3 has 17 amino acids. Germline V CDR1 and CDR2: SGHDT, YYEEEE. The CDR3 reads CASSMGPILGYYYGYTF. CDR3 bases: TGTGCCAGCAGCATGGGACCGATCCTGGGGTACTACTATGGCTACACCTTC. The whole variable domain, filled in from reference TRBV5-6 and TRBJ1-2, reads DAGVTQSPTHLIKTRGQQVTLRCSPKSGHDTVSWYQQALGQGPQFIFQYYEEEERQRGNFPDRFSGHQFPNYSSELNVNALLLGDSALYLCASSMGPILGYYYGYTFGSGTRLTVV.